The 18 T cell receptor beta chains given below trace back to one sample, sequenced in a study of blood T cell repertoires in COVID-19. Profiling relied on immunoSEQ multiplex PCR, and the TCRdb table lists in-frame clones only, not all of them. The data hold fewer than 250,000 clones, with around nine tenths observed a single time. Sequenced: PBMCs or T cells enriched from blood (not recorded which). These receptors were collected from a man aged 25-45 years in a cohort exposed to, infected with or recovered from COVID-19 (not recorded which).

V gene TRBV6-2 or TRBV6-3 combines with J gene TRBJ2-7; TRBD2 aligns across 10 bases. The CDR3 runs to 13 residues. Germline CDR1 and CDR2: MNHEY and SVGEGT. The ends lost 5 bases at V and 6 bases at J; junction bases unmatched: 4. CDR3 bases: TGTGCCAGCAGTATAGCGGGAGGATCCGAGCAGTACTTC. Translated: CASSIAGGSEQYF.

The rearrangement uses TRBV4-3 and TRBJ2-7; tentatively, D is TRBD1 (5 bases). The CDR3 loop spans 14 amino acids. With 1 base removed from V and 3 bases from J, the gap between germline ends came to 10 bases. Germline CDR1 reads LGHNA; CDR2 reads YSLEER. The CDR3 here is CASSQGGLYYEQYF. The CDR3 DNA reads TGCGCCAGCAGCCAAGGGGGCCTCTACTACGAGCAGTACTTC.

This clone was found a few times. At one boundary the junction diverges from the germline segment, which might be a read error. This chain joins TRBV29-1 and TRBJ2-1, with D possibly being TRBD2 (5 bases). The CDR3 runs 15 residues. Germline-derived CDR1 and CDR2 are SQVTM and ANQGSEA. Here the CDR3 reads CGVGAGPGPYNEQFF. Written as DNA, the CDR3 is TGCGGCGTTGGCGCGGGCCCGGGCCCATACAATGAGCAGTTCTTC.

The genes are TRBV12-3 or TRBV12-4 and TRBJ1-1; 8 bases fit TRBD1. With V trimmed by 7 bases and J by 10 bases, 11 bases remained unmatched. This CDR3 is built from 13 residues. CDR3 loop: CASKPDRAVGAFF. The CDR3 DNA reads as TGTGCCAGCAAACCGGACAGGGCTGTTGGAGCTTTCTTT.

The V and J genes are TRBV7-9 and TRBJ1-2; TRBD1 matches at 7 bases. Germline V gene data show CDR1 as SEHNR and CDR2 as FQNEAQ (reference sequence). The CDR3 length is 14 residues. With V trimmed by 5 bases and J by 3 bases, 6 bases remained unmatched. This chain's CDR3 is CASSQGGSHYGYTF. The CDR3 region has the DNA TGTGCCAGCAGCCAGGGGGGTTCCCACTATGGCTACACCTTC.

V usage is TRBV29-1 and J usage is TRBJ2-1; D possibly corresponds to TRBD2 (6 bases). The length of the CDR3 is 10 residues. From germline, CDR1 is SQVTM and CDR2 ANQGSEA. Trimming stripped 5 bases from V and 7 bases from J, with 6 bases between. CDR3 bases: TGCAGCGTTCGGGGGAATGAGCAGTTCTTC. It translates to CSVRGNEQFF.

V usage is TRBV7-2 and J usage is TRBJ2-1; no reliable D call. V was pared by 0 bases and J by 8 bases, with 11 bases between. The germline gives CDR1 SGHTA, CDR2 FQGNSA. This CDR3 contains 14 residues. In nucleotides, the CDR3 is TGTGCCAGCAGCTTAGCGCTTAGTTCCCATGAGCAGTTCTTC. Encoded protein: CASSLALSSHEQFF.

The chain carries TRBV19 and TRBJ2-1; 8 bases match TRBD2. CDR1 and CDR2 (germline): LNHDA, SQIVND (reference sequence). The CDR3 consists of 15 residues. The ends lost 6 bases at V and 6 bases at J; junction bases unmatched: 10. CDR3 protein: CASREPGLVTNEQFF. The DNA for the CDR3 is TGTGCCAGTAGGGAACCGGGACTAGTTACCAATGAGCAGTTCTTC.

The chain has TRBV18 and TRBJ2-1; TRBD2 aligns across 10 bases. Germline V gives CDR1 KGHSH, CDR2 LQKENI. The length of the CDR3 is 15 residues. Losses at the gene ends were 4 bases for V and 3 bases for J; bases not matched to a gene: 3. The DNA of the CDR3 is TGTGCCAGCTCACAAGGACTAGCGGACTACAATGAGCAGTTCTTC. Translating it yields CASSQGLADYNEQFF.

This chain joins TRBV10-1 and TRBJ2-1; 10 bases map to TRBD2. Per germline, CDR1 WNHNN and CDR2 SYGVQD (reference sequence). The CDR3 extends over 16 amino acids. J gave up 7 bases and V 0 bases, and 6 bases lay outside the gene matches. CDR3 DNA sequence: TGCGCCAGCAGTGAGTCACGGCTAGCGGGAGAAAATGAGCAGTTCTTC. Translating gives CASSESRLAGENEQFF.

This chain uses TRBV27 with TRBJ1-6; a weak D match, TRBD1 (5 bases). CDR1 MNHEY and CDR2 SMNVEV come from the germline V gene (reference sequence). The length of the CDR3 is 13 residues. V gave up 4 bases and J gave up 10 bases, with 11 bases separating them. The CDR3 region is CASSSRVDSPLHF. The CDR3 bases are TGTGCCAGCAGTTCCAGGGTAGACTCACCCCTCCACTTT.

The chain links TRBV9 to TRBJ2-2, with 8 positions matching TRBD2. The CDR3 is made up of 16 amino acids. V shed 0 bases, J shed 7 bases, and the junction held 8 bases outside the gene matches. Germline V CDR1 and CDR2: SGDLS, YYNGEE. CDR3 in DNA: TGTGCCAGCAGCGTAGCTGCGGGAGGCGGGATCGGGGAGCTGTTTTTT. This codes for CASSVAAGGGIGELFF.

The chain combines TRBV27 with TRBJ2-7; TRBD2 agrees at 10 bases. Germline V gene data show CDR1 as MNHEY and CDR2 as SMNVEV (reference sequence). The CDR3 spans 13 residues. Germline trimming cut 6 bases from V and 5 bases from J; bases unmatched to any gene: 4. CDR3: CASRGLAVHEQYF. CDR3 nucleotides: TGTGCCAGCAGAGGACTAGCGGTCCACGAGCAGTACTTC.

The chain has TRBV7-9 and TRBJ2-7; 11 bases align to TRBD2. Germline CDR1 SEHNR, CDR2 FQNEAQ (reference sequence). Losses at the gene ends were 5 bases for V and 3 bases for J; bases not matched to a gene: 9. The CDR3 contains 16 residues. The CDR3 protein is CASSPHPGLADYEQYF. DNA of the CDR3: TGTGCCAGCAGCCCTCACCCGGGACTAGCGGACTACGAGCAGTACTTC.

This chain joins TRBV10-1 and TRBJ2-7, with D tentatively TRBD1 (6 bases). In germline, CDR1 is WNHNN, CDR2 SYGVQD (reference sequence). CDR3 length equals 18 residues. V dropped 6 bases and J dropped 0 bases, with 24 bases sitting between them. The CDR3 DNA reads as TGCGCCAGCAGCAAGAGGGGACACTTAAGGGGGTTCTCCTACGAGCAGTACTTC. Amino acid sequence: CASSKRGHLRGFSYEQYF.

The rearrangement joins TRBV28 to TRBJ1-1; a weak D match, TRBD1 (6 bases). Germline CDR1 and CDR2: MDHEN and SYDVKM. V lost 6 bases, J lost 0 bases, and 23 bases lay in between. There are 18 residues in the CDR3. Here the CDR3 reads CASRSRQDLTVMNTEAFF. The CDR3, as DNA: TGTGCCAGCAGATCTAGACAGGACTTAACAGTTATGAACACTGAAGCTTTCTTT.

This chain uses TRBV2 with TRBJ2-5; TRBD1 matches 7 bases. The junction had 13 bases not matched to a gene; V was cut back by 10 bases and J by 5 bases. This CDR3 is built from 14 residues. Germline V gives CDR1 SNHLY, CDR2 FYNNEI. CDR3 sequence reads: CATNPYDRVETQYF. CDR3 nucleotide sequence: TGTGCCACAAATCCCTACGACAGGGTTGAGACCCAGTACTTC.

This sequence joins TRBV28 and TRBJ1-2; D is undetermined. The CDR3 runs to 13 residues. Germline V gene lookup returns CDR1 MDHEN and CDR2 SYDVKM. Trimming left V 6 bases short and J 8 bases short, with 16 bases between. CDR3: CASSQTHSGGYTF. For the CDR3, the DNA is TGTGCCAGCAGCCAAACACACTCGGGGGGCTACACCTTC.